One sample yielded the 5 T cell receptor beta chains listed below, sequenced in a study of blood T cells in healthy people across ages. Primed by a sample-barcoded 5' primer and a J-beta primer mix, a second PCR proceeded for about 6 to 12 cycles. TCRdb used MiXCR to reprocess the 5' RACE reads, holding one entry per CDR3 protein. The table shows roughly 800,000 distinct CDR3 sequences, with 35% to 40% occurring only once. Sample: blood. The receptors were sampled from a man aged 18 to 29 in good health.

The rearrangement links TRBV5-5 to TRBJ2-5; 10 nucleotides match TRBD1. CDR3 length: 14 residues. V lost 4 bases to trimming and J lost 3 bases; unmatched junction nucleotides: 3. Per germline, CDR1 SGHKS and CDR2 YYEKEE (reference sequence). The CDR3 region is CASSRGTGEETQYF. The CDR3 region has the DNA TGTGCCAGCAGCCGAGGGACAGGGGAAGAGACCCAGTACTTC.

This clonotype was recorded many times. V gene TRBV5-1 combines with J gene TRBJ2-1; 8 bases align to TRBD2. Losses at the gene ends were 0 bases for V and 5 bases for J; bases not matched to a gene: 4. CDR1 is SGHRS and CDR2 is YFSETQ in the germline V gene. There are 15 residues in the CDR3. CDR3 loop: CASSLDGLAHNEQFF. CDR3 nucleotides: TGCGCCAGCAGCTTGGATGGACTAGCCCACAATGAGCAGTTCTTC.

The rearrangement links TRBV18 to TRBJ2-1; D uncertain. Looked up from germline, CDR1 is KGHSH and CDR2 is LQKENI. Trimming stripped 2 bases from V and 5 bases from J, with 16 bases between. This CDR3 region has 16 residues. Here the CDR3 reads CASSPAQARVNNEQFF. The CDR3 nucleotides are TGTGCCAGCTCACCAGCTCAGGCTAGAGTTAACAATGAGCAGTTCTTC.

On this clonotype: A much more abundant neighbour one base away suggests this may be a read error. V and J are TRBV7-2 and TRBJ2-1, with D perhaps matching TRBD1 or TRBD2 (5 bases each). The last part of the DNA fits TRBJ2-7 better; the J call may be wrong. Germline V gene sequence: CDR1 SGHTA, CDR2 FQGNSA. The CDR3 totals 15 residues. CDR3 nucleotides: TGTGCCAGCAGCGGACCGGGACCCATCTACAATGAGCAGTACTTC. It codes for CASSGPGPIYNEQYF.

The chain couples TRBV25-1 to TRBJ1-2; TRBD1 agrees at 7 bases. J was trimmed by 6 bases and V by 3 bases; bases with no gene match: 7. This CDR3 has 14 residues. CDR1 and CDR2 (germline): MGHDK, SYGVNS. The CDR3 DNA reads as TGTGCCAGCAGTGAGTGGACAGGACTGCATGGCTACACCTTC. This translates into CASSEWTGLHGYTF.